A selection of T cell receptor beta chains follows, all from one sample in a study of response to subunit inactivated influenza vaccine. TCRdb recomputed calls from the RT-PCR reads with MiXCR, one row per CDR3 protein. The data contain fewer than 350,000 distinct CDR3 sequences, around a fifth of them seen just once; the ten biggest clones take up about 9.4%. Sample: PBMCs from blood, taken roughly 20 months after vaccination. These receptors were taken from a man between 50 and 75 years old who received an inactivated influenza vaccine. Both conserved end residues are part of each CDR3. Fields, in order: V gene, J gene, clone size, D gene, CDR3 protein, CDR3 DNA. The D gene is left open where the match is weak. Not every row has a clone size; where given, it reads once, few, many or a size class.

TRBV6-1,TRBJ2-4,-,TRBD1,CASSRNGQGEATQYF,TGTGCCAGCAGTAGGAATGGACAGGGAGAGGCCACTCAGTACTTC
TRBV12-3/TRBV12-4,TRBJ1-1,few,-,CASSEGDLGAFF,TGTGCCAGCAGTGAGGGGGACCTAGGAGCTTTCTTT
TRBV23-1,TRBJ2-6,-,-,CASSQSGDRRQLSGANVLTF,TGCGCCAGCAGTCAATCGGGAGACAGGAGACAGCTCTCTGGGGCCAACGTCCTGACTTTC
TRBV7-9,TRBJ1-4,many,-,CASSLAAGVDEKLFF,TGTGCCAGCAGCTTAGCTGCAGGGGTGGATGAAAAACTGTTTTTT
TRBV6-2/TRBV6-3,TRBJ2-7,many,TRBD2,CASSRSGESTVEQYF,TGTGCCAGCAGCCGGAGCGGGGAGAGTACGGTGGAGCAGTACTTC
TRBV4-3,TRBJ1-4,few,-,CASSQDWQTNEKLFF,TGCGCCAGCAGCCAAGATTGGCAGACGAATGAAAAACTGTTTTTT
TRBV5-1,TRBJ2-7,-,-,CASSLAGVAYEQYF,TGCGCCAGCAGCTTGGCGGGAGTTGCCTACGAGCAGTACTTC
TRBV6-2/TRBV6-3,TRBJ1-2,-,-,CASRHGTPYGYTF,TGTGCCAGCAGACACGGGACACCCTATGGCTACACCTTC
TRBV7-2,TRBJ1-2,many,TRBD1,CASSSQGIYGYTF,TGTGCCAGCAGCTCACAGGGGATCTATGGCTACACCTTC
TRBV7-2,TRBJ2-7,-,TRBD2,CASSALVFSGSSYEQYF,TGTGCCAGCAGTGCTCTGGTTTTTAGCGGGAGCTCCTACGAGCAGTACTTC
TRBV30,TRBJ2-2,few,-,CAWDETGLTGELFF,TGTGCCTGGGACGAGACAGGATTAACCGGGGAGCTGTTTTTT
TRBV28,TRBJ1-5,-,-,CASCRKADYFVSNQPQHF,TGTGCCAGCTGCCGGAAGGCAGACTATTTCGTTAGCAATCAGCCCCAGCATTTT
TRBV7-9,TRBJ2-7,-,-,CASSFGAASSYEQYF,TGTGCCAGCAGCTTTGGAGCGGCCAGCTCCTACGAGCAGTACTTC
TRBV6-2/TRBV6-3,TRBJ1-1,few,-,CASRVSQGYAFF,TGTGCCAGCAGGGTTTCTCAGGGATACGCTTTCTTT
TRBV5-1,TRBJ2-1,few,TRBD2,CASSLAGTSGGAYNEQFF,TGCGCCAGCAGCTTGGCCGGGACTAGCGGGGGGGCTTACAATGAGCAGTTCTTC
TRBV4-2,TRBJ2-2,-,-,CASSHSQSTGELFF,TGTGCCAGCAGCCATTCCCAGAGCACCGGGGAGCTGTTTTTT
TRBV29-1,TRBJ2-7,-,-,CSVDGLGIAAYEQYF,TGCAGCGTTGATGGGCTGGGAATCGCGGCCTACGAGCAGTACTTC
TRBV7-8,TRBJ2-7,-,TRBD1,CASSSQNLGQGSYEQYF,TGTGCCAGCAGCAGCCAGAATCTGGGACAGGGCAGCTACGAGCAGTACTTC
TRBV3-1,TRBJ2-3,few,TRBD2,CASSQLTSADTQYF,TGTGCCAGCAGCCAATTGACTAGCGCAGATACGCAGTATTTT
TRBV4-1,TRBJ1-2,-,-,CASSRDPGRNNYGYTF,TGCGCCAGCAGCCGCGATCCGGGCAGAAATAACTATGGCTACACCTTC
TRBV5-1,TRBJ2-1,-,TRBD2,CASSLRASGDNEQFF,TGCGCCAGCAGCTTGAGGGCTAGCGGAGACAATGAGCAGTTCTTC
TRBV5-1,TRBJ2-1,-,TRBD2,CASSTLAGRANEQFF,TGCGCCAGCAGCACCCTAGCGGGAAGGGCGAATGAGCAGTTCTTC
TRBV21-1,TRBJ1-6,-,-,CASSLTGQGVDSPLHF,TGTGCCAGCAGCCTAACCGGACAGGGCGTGGACTCACCCCTCCACTTT
TRBV6-1,TRBJ1-1,few,-,CASSSSAALNTEAFF,TGTGCCAGCAGTAGCTCAGCGGCCCTGAACACTGAAGCTTTCTTT
TRBV3-1,TRBJ1-4,many,-,CASSQASVGAKKLFF,TGTGCCAGCAGCCAAGCCTCGGTGGGTGCGAAGAAACTGTTTTTT
TRBV11-2,TRBJ2-3,-,-,CASSPTGLGPDTQYF,TGTGCCAGCAGCCCTACAGGGCTAGGGCCAGATACGCAGTATTTT
TRBV20-1,TRBJ2-7,-,-,CSARFGSSYEQYF,TGCAGTGCTAGATTCGGGAGCTCCTACGAGCAGTACTTC